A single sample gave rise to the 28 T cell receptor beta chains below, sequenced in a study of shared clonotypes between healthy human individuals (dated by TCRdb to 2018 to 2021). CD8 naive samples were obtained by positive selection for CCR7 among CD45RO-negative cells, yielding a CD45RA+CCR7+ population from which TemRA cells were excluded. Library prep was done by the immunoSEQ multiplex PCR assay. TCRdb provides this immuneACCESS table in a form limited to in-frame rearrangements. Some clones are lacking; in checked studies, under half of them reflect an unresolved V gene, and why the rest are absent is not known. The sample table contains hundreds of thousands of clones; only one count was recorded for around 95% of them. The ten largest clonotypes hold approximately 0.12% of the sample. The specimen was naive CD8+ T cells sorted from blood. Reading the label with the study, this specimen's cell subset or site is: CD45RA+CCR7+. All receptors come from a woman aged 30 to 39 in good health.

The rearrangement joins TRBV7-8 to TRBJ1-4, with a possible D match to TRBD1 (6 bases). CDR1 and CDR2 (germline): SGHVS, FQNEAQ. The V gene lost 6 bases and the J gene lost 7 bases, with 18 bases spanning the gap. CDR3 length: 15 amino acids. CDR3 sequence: CASSYTGRGGEKLFF. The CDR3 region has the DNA TGTGCCAGCAGTTATACAGGCAGGGGAGGTGAAAAACTGTTTTTT.

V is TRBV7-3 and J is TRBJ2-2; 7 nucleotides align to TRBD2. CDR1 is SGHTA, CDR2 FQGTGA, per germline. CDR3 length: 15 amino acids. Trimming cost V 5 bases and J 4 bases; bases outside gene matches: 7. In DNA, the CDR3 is TGTGCCAGCAGCCCCCTGGGAGGGACCACCGGGGAGCTGTTTTTT. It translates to CASSPLGGTTGELFF.

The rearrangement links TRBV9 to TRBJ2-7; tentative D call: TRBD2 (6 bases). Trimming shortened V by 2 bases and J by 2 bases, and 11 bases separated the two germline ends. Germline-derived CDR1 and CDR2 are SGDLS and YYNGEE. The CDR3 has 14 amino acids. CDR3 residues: CASSVRDSPYEQYF. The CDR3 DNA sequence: TGTGCCAGCAGCGTTAGGGACTCCCCCTACGAGCAGTACTTC.

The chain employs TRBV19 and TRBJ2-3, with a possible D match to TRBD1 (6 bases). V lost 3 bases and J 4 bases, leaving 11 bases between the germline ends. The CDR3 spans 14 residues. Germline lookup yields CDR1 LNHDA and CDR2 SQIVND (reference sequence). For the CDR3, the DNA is TGTGCCAGTAGTATGGGACAAAGGGCAGATACGCAGTATTTT. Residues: CASSMGQRADTQYF.

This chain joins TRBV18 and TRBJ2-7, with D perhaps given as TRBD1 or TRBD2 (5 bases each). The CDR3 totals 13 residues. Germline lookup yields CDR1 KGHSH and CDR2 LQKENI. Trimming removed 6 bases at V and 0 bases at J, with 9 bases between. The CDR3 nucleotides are TGTGCCAGCTCCCGGGACCGCTCCTACGAGCAGTACTTC. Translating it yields CASSRDRSYEQYF.

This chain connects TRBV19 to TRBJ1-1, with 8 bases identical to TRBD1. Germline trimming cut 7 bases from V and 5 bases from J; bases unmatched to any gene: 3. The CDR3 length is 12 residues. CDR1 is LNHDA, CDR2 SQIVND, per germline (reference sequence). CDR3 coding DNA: TGTGCCAGTACGGACAGGGCGACTGAAGCTTTCTTT. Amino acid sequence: CASTDRATEAFF.

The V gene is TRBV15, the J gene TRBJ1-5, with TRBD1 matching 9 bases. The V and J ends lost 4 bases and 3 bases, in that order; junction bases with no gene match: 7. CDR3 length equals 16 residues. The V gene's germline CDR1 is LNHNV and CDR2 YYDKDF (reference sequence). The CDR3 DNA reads TGTGCCACCAGCATCGGCGGGACAGGGCTCAATCAGCCCCAGCATTTT. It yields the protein CATSIGGTGLNQPQHF.

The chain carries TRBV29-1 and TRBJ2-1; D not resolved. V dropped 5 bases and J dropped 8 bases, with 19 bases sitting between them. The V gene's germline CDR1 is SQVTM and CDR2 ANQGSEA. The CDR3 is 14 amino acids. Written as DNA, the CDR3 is TGCAGCGTTAAAAAGGTGGGTCCTCATGATGAGCAGTTCTTC. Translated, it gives CSVKKVGPHDEQFF.

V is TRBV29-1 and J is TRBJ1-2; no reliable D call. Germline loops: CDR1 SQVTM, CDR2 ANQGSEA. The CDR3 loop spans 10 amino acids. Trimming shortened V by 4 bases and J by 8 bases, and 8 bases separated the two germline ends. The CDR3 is CSVGSRGYTF. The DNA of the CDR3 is TGCAGCGTTGGTTCGAGAGGCTACACCTTC.

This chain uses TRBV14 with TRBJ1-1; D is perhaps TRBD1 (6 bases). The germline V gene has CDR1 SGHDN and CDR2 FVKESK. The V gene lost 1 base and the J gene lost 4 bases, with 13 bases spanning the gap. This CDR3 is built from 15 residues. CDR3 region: CASSQVWGGITEAFF. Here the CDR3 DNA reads TGTGCCAGCAGCCAAGTGTGGGGGGGCATCACTGAAGCTTTCTTT.

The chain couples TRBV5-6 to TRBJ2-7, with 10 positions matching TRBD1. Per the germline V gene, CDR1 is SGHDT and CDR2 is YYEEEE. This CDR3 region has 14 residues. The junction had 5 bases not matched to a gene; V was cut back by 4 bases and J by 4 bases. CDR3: CASSPTGGAYEQYF. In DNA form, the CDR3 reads TGTGCCAGCAGCCCGACAGGGGGCGCGTACGAGCAGTACTTC.

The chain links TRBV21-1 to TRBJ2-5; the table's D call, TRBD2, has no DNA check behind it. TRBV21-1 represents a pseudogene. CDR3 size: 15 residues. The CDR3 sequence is CASSKGSSAGETQYF. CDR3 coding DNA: TGTGCCAGCAGCAAAGGCTCCTCGGCGGGGGAGACCCAGTACTTC.

The CDR3 bases are TGTGCCAGCACCCCCCTGCGGGAGACCGGGGAGCTGTTTTTT. It is translated as CASTPLRETGELFF. The V and J genes are TRBV28 and TRBJ2-2, with 7 bases aligning to TRBD2. This CDR3 has 14 residues. Germline CDR1 and CDR2: MDHEN and SYDVKM. V was pared by 7 bases and J by 5 bases, with 7 bases of the junction left unmatched.

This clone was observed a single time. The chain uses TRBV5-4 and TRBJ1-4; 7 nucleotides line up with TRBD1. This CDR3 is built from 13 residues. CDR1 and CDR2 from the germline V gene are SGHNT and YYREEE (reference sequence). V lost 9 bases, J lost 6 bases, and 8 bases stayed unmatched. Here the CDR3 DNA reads TGTGCCACTAAGGGAGGGGGCGATGAAAAACTGTTTTTT. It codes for CATKGGGDEKLFF.

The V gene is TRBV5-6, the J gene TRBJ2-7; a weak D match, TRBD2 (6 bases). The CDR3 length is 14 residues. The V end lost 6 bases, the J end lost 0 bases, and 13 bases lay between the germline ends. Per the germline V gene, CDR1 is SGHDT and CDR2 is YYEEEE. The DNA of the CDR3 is TGTGCCAGCACCCTTCGAGCGGGCTCCTACGAGCAGTACTTC. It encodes CASTLRAGSYEQYF.

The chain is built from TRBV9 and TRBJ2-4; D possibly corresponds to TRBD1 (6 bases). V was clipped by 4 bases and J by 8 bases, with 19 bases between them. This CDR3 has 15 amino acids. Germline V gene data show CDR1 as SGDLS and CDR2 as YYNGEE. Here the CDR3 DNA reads TGTGCCAGCAGCCCCCGGGACACCTTGTCGCACATTCAGTACTTC. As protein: CASSPRDTLSHIQYF.

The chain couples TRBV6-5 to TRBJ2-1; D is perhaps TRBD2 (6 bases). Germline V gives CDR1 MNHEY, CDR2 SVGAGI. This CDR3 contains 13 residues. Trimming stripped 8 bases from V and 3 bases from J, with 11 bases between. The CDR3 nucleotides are TGTGCCAGCTGGGGGGTGAGCTACAATGAGCAGTTCTTC. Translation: CASWGVSYNEQFF.

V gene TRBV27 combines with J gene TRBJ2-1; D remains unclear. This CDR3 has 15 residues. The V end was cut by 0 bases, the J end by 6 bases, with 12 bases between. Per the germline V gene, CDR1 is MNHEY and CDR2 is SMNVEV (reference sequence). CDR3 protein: CASSLSGLAPNEQFF. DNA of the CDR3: TGTGCCAGCAGTTTATCCGGCCTCGCCCCCAATGAGCAGTTCTTC.

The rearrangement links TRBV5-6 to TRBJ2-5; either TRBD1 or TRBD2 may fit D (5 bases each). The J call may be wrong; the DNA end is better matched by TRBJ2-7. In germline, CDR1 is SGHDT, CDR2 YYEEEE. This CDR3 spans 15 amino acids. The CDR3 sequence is CASTPRETGGYEQYF. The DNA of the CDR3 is TGTGCCAGCACCCCCAGGGAGACGGGCGGCTACGAGCAGTACTTC.

The CDR3 bases are TGCGCCAGCAGCTTCTTGGACAGAATCTACGAGCAGTACTTC. Amino acid sequence: CASSFLDRIYEQYF. The rearrangement links TRBV5-1 to TRBJ2-7; possibly TRBD1 for D (6 bases). The ends were cut back, 2 bases at V and 3 bases at J, with 12 bases in the middle. The CDR3 contains 14 residues. Germline CDR1 reads SGHRS; CDR2 reads YFSETQ.

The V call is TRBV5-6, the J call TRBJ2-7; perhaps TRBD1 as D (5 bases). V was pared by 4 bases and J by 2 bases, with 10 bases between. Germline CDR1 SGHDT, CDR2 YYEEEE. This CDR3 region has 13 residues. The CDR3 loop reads CASSQGLTYEQYF. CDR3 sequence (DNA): TGTGCCAGCAGCCAGGGTCTTACCTACGAGCAGTACTTC.

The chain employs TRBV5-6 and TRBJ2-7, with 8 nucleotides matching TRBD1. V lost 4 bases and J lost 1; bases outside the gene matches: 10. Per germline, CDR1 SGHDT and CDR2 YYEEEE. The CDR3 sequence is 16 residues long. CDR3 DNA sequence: TGTGCCAGCAGCCTAAGACAGGGGAGAGGGTCCTACGAGCAGTACTTC. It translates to CASSLRQGRGSYEQYF.

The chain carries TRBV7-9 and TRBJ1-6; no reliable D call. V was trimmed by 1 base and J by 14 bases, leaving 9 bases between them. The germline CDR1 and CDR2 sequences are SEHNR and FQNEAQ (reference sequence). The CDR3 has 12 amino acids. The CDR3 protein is CASSLGTKALHF. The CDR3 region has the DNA TGTGCCAGCAGCTTAGGGACGAAGGCCCTCCACTTT.

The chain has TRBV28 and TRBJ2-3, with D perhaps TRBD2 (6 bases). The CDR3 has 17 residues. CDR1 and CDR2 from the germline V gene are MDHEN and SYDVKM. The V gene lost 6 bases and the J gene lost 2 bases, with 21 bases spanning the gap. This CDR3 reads CASSYLLGTLYTDTQYF. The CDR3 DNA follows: TGTGCCAGCAGCTACCTCCTTGGGACTTTATACACAGATACGCAGTATTTT.

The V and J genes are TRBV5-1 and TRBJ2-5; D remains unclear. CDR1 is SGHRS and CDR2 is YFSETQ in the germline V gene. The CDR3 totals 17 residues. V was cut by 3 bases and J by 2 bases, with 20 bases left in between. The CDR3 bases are TGCGCCAGCAGCTCCCCCTCTCTGGCGGACGGACAAGAGACCCAGTACTTC. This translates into CASSSPSLADGQETQYF.

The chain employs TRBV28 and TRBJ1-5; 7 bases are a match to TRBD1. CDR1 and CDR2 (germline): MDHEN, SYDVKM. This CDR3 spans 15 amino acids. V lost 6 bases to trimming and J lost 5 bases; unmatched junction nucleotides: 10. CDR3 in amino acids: CASRQYRGLDQPQHF. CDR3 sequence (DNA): TGTGCCAGCAGGCAATACAGGGGATTGGATCAGCCCCAGCATTTT.

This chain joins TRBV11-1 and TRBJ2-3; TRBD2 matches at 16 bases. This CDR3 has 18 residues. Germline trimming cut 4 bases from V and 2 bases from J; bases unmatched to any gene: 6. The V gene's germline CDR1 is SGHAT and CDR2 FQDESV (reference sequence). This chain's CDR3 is CASSSPGLAGGITDTQYF. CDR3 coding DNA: TGTGCCAGCAGCTCCCCGGGACTAGCGGGAGGGATCACAGATACGCAGTATTTT.

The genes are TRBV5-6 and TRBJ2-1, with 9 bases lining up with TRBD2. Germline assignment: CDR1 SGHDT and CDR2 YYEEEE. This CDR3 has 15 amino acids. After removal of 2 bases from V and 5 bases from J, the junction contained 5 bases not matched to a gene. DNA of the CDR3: TGTGCCAGCAGCTTTTCTAGCGGGAACCACAATGAGCAGTTCTTC. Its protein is CASSFSSGNHNEQFF.